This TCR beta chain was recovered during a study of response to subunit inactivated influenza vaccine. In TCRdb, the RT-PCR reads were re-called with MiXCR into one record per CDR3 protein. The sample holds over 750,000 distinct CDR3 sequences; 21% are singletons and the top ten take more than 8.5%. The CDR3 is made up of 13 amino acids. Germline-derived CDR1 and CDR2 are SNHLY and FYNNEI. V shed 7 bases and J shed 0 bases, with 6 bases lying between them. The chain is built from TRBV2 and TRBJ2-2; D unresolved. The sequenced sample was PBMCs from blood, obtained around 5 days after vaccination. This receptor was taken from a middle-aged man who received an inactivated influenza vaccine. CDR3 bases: TGTGCCAGCAAAAAAACGAACACCGGGGAGCTGTTTTTT. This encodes CASKKTNTGELFF.